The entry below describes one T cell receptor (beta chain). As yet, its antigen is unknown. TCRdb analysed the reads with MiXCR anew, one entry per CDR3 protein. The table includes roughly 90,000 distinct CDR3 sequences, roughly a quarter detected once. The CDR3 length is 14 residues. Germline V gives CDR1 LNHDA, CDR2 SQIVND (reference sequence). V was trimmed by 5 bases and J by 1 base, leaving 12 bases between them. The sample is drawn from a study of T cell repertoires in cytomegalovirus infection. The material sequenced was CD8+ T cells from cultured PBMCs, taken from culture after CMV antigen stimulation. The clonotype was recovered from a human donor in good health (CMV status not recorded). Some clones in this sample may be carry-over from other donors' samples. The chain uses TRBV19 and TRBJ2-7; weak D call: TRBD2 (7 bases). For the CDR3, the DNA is TGTGCCAGTAGTGCACAGGGAGGGTCCTACGAGCAGTACTTC. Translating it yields CASSAQGGSYEQYF.